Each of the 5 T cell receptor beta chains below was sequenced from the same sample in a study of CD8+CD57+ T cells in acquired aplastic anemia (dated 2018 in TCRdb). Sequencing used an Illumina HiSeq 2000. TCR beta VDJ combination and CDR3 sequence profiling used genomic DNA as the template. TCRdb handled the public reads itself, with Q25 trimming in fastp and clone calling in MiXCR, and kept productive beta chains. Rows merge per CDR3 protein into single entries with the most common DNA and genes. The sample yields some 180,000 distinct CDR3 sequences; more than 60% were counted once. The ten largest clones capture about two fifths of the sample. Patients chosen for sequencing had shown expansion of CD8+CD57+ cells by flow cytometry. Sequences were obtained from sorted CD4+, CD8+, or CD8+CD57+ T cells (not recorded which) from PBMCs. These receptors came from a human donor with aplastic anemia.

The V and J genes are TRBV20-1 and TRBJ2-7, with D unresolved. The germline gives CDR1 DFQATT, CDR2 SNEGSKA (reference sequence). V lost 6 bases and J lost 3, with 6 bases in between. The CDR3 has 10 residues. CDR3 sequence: CSAENYEQYF. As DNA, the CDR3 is TGCAGTGCAGAGAACTACGAGCAGTACTTC.

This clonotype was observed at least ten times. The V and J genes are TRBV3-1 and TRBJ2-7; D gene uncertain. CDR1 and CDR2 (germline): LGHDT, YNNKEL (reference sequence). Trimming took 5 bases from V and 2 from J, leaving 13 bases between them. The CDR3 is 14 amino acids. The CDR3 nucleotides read TGTGCCAGCAGCTCCTACAGTGGCGCCTACGAGCAGTACTTC. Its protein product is CASSSYSGAYEQYF.

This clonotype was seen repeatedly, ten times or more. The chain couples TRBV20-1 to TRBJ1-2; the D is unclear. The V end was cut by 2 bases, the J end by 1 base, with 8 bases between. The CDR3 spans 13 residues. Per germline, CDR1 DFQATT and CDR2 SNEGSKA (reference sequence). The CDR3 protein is CSARNIFNYGYTF. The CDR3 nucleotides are TGCAGTGCTAGAAACATCTTTAACTATGGCTACACCTTC.

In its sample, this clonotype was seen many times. The CDR3 loop reads CAISESPGTEAFF. The CDR3 DNA reads as TGTGCCATCAGTGAGTCCCCCGGGACTGAAGCTTTCTTT. The chain links TRBV10-3 to TRBJ1-1, with unresolved D. V dropped 0 bases and J dropped 5 bases, with 7 bases sitting between them. CDR1 is ENHRY and CDR2 is SYGVKD in the germline V gene. This CDR3 spans 13 amino acids.

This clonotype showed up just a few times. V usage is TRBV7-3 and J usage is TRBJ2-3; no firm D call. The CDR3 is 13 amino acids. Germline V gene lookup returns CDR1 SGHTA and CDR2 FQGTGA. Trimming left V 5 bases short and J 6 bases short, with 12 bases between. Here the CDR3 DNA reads TGTGCCAGCAGCCGTGCCGGTGGGGATACGCAGTATTTT. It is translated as CASSRAGGDTQYF.